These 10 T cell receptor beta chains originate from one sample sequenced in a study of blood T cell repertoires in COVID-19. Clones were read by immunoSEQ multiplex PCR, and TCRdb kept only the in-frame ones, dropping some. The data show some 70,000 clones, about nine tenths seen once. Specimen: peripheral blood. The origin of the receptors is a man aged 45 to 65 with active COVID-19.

The CDR3 DNA is TGCAGCGTTGATCCTACAGTGACAGATACGCAGTATTTT. The encoded protein is CSVDPTVTDTQYF. The genes are TRBV29-1 and TRBJ2-3; D remains unclear. The V end lost 3 bases, the J end lost 3 bases, and 10 bases lay between the germline ends. Germline CDR1 SQVTM, CDR2 ANQGSEA. CDR3 length: 13 amino acids.

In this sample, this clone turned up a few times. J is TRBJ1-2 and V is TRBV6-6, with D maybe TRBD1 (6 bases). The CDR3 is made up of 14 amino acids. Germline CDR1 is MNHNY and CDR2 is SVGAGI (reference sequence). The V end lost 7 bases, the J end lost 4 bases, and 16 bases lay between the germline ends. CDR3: CASIARPGAYGYTF. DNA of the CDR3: TGTGCCAGCATTGCACGACCAGGGGCCTATGGCTACACCTTC.

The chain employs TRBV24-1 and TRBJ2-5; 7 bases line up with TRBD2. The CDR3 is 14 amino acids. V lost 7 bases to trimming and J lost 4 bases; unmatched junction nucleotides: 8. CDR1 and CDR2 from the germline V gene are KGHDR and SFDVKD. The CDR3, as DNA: TGTGCCACCAGCGCGGCGGGGGTTGCAGAGACCCAGTACTTC. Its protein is CATSAAGVAETQYF.

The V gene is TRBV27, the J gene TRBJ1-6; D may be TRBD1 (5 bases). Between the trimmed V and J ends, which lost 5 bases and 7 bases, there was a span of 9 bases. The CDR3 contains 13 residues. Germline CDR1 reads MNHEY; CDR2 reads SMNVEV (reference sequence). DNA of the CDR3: TGTGCCAGCAGTATACGACAGAATTCACCCCTCCACTTT. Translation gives CASSIRQNSPLHF.

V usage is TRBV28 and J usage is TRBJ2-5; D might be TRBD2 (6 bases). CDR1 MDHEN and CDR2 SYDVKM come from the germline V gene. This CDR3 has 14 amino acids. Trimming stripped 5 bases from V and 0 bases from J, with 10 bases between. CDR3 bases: TGTGCCAGCAGTACCCCTAGCGACCAAGAGACCCAGTACTTC. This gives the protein CASSTPSDQETQYF.

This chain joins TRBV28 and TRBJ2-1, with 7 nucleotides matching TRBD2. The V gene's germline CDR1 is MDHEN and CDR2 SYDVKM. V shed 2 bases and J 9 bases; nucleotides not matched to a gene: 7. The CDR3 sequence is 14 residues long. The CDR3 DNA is TGTGCCAGCAGTTTAGGCCCAGGGACTACTGAGCAGTTCTTC. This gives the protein CASSLGPGTTEQFF.

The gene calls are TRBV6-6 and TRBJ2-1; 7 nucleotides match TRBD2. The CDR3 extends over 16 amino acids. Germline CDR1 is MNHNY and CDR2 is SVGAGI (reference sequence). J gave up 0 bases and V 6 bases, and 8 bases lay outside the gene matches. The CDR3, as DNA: TGTGCCAGCAGATCTAGCGGCCTCAGCTCCTACAATGAGCAGTTCTTC. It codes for CASRSSGLSSYNEQFF.

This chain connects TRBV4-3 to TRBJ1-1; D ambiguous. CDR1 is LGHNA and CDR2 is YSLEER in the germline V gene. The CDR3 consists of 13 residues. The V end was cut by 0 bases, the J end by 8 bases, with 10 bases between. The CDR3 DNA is TGCGCCAGCAGCCAAGATATCGGCAGGGAAGCTTTCTTT. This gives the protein CASSQDIGREAFF.

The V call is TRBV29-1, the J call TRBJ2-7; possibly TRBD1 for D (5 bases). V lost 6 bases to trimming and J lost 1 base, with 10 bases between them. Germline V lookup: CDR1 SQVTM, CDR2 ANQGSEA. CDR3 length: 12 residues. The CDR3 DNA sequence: TGCAGCGTGCAGGGATCGTCCTACGAGCAGTACTTC. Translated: CSVQGSSYEQYF.

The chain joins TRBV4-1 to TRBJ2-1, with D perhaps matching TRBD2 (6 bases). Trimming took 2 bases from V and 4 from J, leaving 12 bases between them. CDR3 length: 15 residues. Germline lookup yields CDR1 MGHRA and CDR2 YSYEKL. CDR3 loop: CASSQTRGTYNEQFF. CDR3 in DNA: TGCGCCAGCAGCCAAACTCGGGGGACTTACAATGAGCAGTTCTTC.